This TCR beta chain was retrieved from a study of T cell changes during pregnancy in multiple sclerosis (dated by TCRdb to the late 2010s). At the level of the whole study: Changes in the T cell repertoire over the course of pregnancy were examined in this study in women with multiple sclerosis.

Libraries were built with the immunoSEQ multiplex PCR assay. The table was pulled from immuneACCESS by TCRdb, which kept in-frame rearrangements only. Such tables lose some clones; where checked, under half of the loss comes from unresolved V genes, and the rest has no known cause. Here the sample has about 70,000 clones; more than 90% occur a single time. 2.1% of the sample rests with the top ten. A note on this clone: There is no known antigen for this receptor. It has no much larger one-base neighbor in the sample; base qualities were not kept.

CDR1 and CDR2 are read off the germline V gene as LGHNA and YSLEER. Measured from the cysteine to the phenylalanine, the CDR3 is 15 residues long. The DNA shown is the 45-base CDR3, in frame from base 1. V is trimmed back by 5 bases and J by 7 bases, and the junction contains 8 bases that no gene match accounts for. The clonotype originates from a female donor in good health, enrolled as a control in a pregnancy study. The sequences come from peripheral blood, collected in the second trimester of pregnancy. This chain is built from TRBV4-3 and TRBJ2-2; 9 junctional bases match TRBD2. The CDR3: CASSDGGGAGGELFF. The sequence in DNA is TGCGCCAGCAGCGATGGCGGGGGGGCCGGCGGGGAGCTGTTTTTT.